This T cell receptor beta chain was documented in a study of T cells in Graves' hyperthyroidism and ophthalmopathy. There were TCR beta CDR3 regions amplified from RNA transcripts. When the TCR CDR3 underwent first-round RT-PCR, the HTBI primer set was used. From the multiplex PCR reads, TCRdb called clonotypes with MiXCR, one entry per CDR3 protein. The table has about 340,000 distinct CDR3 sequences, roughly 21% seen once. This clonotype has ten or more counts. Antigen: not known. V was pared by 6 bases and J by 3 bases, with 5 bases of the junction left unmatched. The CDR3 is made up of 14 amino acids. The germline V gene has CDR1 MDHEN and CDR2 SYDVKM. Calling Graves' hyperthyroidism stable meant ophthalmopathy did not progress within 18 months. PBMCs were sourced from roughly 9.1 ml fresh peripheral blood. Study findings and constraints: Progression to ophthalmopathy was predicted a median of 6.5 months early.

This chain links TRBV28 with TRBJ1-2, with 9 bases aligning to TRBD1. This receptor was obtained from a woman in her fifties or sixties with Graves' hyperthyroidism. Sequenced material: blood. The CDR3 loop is CASRRTGEDYGYTF. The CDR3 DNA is TGTGCCAGCAGACGGACAGGGGAGGACTATGGCTACACCTTC.